This T cell receptor beta chain comes out of a study of CD8 T cells in ankylosing spondylitis. The study, taken as a whole, reports: Matched ankylosing spondylitis synovial fluid reportedly showed significant enrichment of disease-linked clones. CD8+ by phenotype, disease-linked clones were relatively rare in peripheral blood. Ankylosing spondylitis blood seemed to carry a telltale TCR beta motif made of several highly homologous variants. In synovial fluid and blood from reactive arthritis, some motif variants were previously reported.

The CDR3 extends over 15 amino acids. Looked up from germline, CDR1 is SGHRS and CDR2 is YFSETQ. The trim removed 0 bases at V and 6 bases at J, leaving 3 bases unmatched. TCRdb re-analysed the 5' RACE reads in MiXCR, keeping a single row per CDR3 protein. In the table there are hundreds of thousands of distinct CDR3 sequences, about 11% of which are singletons. In its sample, this clonotype was seen many times. Its antigen is not known. The sequence was collected from a male donor with ankylosing spondylitis or in good health (not recorded which). The sequenced material came from blood, either unsorted or a sorted T cell fraction (not recorded which). The chain is built from TRBV5-1 and TRBJ1-5, with TRBD1 identical over 10 bases. The CDR3 nucleotides are TGCGCCAGCAGCTTGGAGGGACAGGGGACTCAGCCCCAGCATTTT. The encoded protein is CASSLEGQGTQPQHF.